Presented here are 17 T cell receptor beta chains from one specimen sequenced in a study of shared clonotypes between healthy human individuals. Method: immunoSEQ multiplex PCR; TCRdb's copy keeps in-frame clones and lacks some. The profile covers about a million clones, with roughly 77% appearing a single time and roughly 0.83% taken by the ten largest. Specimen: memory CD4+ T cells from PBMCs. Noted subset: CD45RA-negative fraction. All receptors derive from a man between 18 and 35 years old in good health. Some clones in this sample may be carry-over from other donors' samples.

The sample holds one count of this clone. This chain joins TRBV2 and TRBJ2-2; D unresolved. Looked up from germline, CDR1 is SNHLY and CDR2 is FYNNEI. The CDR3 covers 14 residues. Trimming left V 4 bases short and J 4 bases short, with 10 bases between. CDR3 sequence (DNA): TGTGCCAGCAGTGCTGCCACAACCACCGGGGAGCTGTTTTTT. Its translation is CASSAATTTGELFF.

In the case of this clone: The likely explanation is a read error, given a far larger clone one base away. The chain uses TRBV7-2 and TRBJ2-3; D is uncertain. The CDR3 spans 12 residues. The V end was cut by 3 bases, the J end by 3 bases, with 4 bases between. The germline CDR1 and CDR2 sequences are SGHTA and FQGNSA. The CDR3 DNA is TGTGCCAGCAGCTTCGGAACAGATACGCAGTATTTT. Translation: CASSFGTDTQYF. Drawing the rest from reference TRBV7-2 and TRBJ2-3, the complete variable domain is GAGVSQSPSNKVTEKGKDVELRCDPISGHTALYWYRQSLGQGLEFLIYFQGNSAPDKSGLPSDRFSAERTGGSVSTLTIQRTQQEDSAVYLCASSFGTDTQYFGPGTRLTVL.

The CDR3 DNA reads TGTGCCATCAGTGAGTCGATCAACGAGCAGTACTTC. Its translation is CAISESINEQYF. V usage is TRBV10-3 and J usage is TRBJ2-7; D remains unclear. Germline CDR1 is ENHRY and CDR2 is SYGVKD. The CDR3 covers 12 residues. The V and J ends lost 0 bases and 5 bases respectively, with 5 bases between them.

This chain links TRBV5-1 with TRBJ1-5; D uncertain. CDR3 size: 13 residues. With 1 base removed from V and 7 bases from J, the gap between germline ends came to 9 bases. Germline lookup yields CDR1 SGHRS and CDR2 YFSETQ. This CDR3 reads CASSLTDNQPQHF. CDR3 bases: TGCGCCAGCAGCTTGACCGACAACCAGCCCCAGCATTTT.

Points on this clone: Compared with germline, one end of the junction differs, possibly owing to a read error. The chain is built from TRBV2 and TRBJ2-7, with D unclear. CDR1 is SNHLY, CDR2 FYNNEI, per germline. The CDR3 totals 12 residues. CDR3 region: CASSERSYGQYF. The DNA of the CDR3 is TGTGCCAGCAGTGAGCGATCCTACGGGCAGTACTTC.

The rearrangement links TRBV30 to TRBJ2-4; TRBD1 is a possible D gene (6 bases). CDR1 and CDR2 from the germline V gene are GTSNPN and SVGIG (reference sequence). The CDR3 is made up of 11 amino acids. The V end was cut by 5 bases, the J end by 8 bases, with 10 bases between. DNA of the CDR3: TGTGCCTGGGAACAGGGTCACATTCAGTACTTC. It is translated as CAWEQGHIQYF.

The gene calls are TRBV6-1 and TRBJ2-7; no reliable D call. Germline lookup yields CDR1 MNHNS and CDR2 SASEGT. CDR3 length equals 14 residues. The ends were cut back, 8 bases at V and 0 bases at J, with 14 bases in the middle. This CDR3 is CASGVAESSYEQYF. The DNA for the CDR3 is TGTGCCAGCGGTGTTGCCGAGAGCTCCTACGAGCAGTACTTC.

Written as DNA, the CDR3 is TGTGCCAGCACCCCACCCGGGGGCGATGAGCAGTTCTTC. It encodes CASTPPGGDEQFF. The genes are TRBV6-1 and TRBJ2-1; D tentatively fits TRBD1 or TRBD2 (6 bases each). The CDR3 contains 13 residues. Germline V CDR1 and CDR2: MNHNS, SASEGT. The V and J ends lost 7 bases and 8 bases respectively, with 15 bases between them.

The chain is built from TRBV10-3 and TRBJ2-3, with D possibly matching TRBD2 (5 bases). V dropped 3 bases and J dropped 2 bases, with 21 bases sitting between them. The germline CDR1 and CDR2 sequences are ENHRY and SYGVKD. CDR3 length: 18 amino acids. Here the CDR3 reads CAISDPGGRRATTDTQYF. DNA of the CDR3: TGTGCCATCAGTGATCCCGGCGGGCGGCGGGCCACCACAGATACGCAGTATTTT.

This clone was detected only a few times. CDR3 sequence reads: CASSWTVGQRGDYGYTF. CDR3 nucleotide sequence: TGTGCCAGCAGCTGGACAGTCGGTCAACGAGGGGATTATGGCTACACCTTC. V and J are TRBV7-9 and TRBJ1-2; possibly TRBD1 for D (6 bases). V dropped 4 bases and J dropped 5 bases, with 23 bases sitting between them. Germline loops: CDR1 SEHNR, CDR2 FQNEAQ (reference sequence). This CDR3 comprises 17 residues.

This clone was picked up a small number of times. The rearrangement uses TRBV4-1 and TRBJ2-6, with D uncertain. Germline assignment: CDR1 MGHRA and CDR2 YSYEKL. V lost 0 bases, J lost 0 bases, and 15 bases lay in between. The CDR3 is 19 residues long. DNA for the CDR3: TGCGCCAGCAGCCAAGATCGAGGCCGAGCCATCTCTGGGGCCAACGTCCTGACTTTC. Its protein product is CASSQDRGRAISGANVLTF.

The CDR3 DNA reads as TGTGCCAGCAGCTCTCTGGCGAGGACTTGGGAAAAACTGTTTTTT. It yields the protein CASSSLARTWEKLFF. The chain links TRBV28 to TRBJ1-4, with D hard to call. Germline-derived CDR1 and CDR2 are MDHEN and SYDVKM. V was trimmed by 6 bases and J by 8 bases, leaving 19 bases between them. The CDR3 sequence is 15 residues long.

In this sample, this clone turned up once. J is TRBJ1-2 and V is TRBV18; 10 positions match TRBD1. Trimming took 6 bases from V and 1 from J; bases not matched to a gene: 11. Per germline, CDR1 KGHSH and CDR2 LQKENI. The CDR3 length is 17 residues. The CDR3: CASSTTGGAGDNYGYTF. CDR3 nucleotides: TGTGCCAGCTCGACGACAGGGGGCGCCGGGGATAACTATGGCTACACCTTC.

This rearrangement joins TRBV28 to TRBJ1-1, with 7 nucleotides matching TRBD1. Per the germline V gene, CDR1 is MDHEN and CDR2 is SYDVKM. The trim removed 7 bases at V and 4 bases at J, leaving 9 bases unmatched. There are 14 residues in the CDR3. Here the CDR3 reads CASTLPHRGTEAFF. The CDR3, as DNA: TGTGCCAGCACCTTACCGCACAGGGGCACTGAAGCTTTCTTT.

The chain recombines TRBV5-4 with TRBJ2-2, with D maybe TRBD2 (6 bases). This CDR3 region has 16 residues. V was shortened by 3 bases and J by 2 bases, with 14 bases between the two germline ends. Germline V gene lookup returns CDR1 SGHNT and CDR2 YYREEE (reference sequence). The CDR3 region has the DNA TGTGCCAGCAGCTATACCGGGGGTTCAAACACCGGGGAGCTGTTTTTT. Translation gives CASSYTGGSNTGELFF.

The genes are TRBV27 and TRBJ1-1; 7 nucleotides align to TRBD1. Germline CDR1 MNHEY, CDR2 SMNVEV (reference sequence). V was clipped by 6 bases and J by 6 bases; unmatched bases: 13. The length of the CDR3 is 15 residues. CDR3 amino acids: CASSRTGQPVAEAFF. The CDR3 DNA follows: TGTGCCAGCAGCCGGACGGGACAGCCAGTCGCTGAAGCTTTCTTT.

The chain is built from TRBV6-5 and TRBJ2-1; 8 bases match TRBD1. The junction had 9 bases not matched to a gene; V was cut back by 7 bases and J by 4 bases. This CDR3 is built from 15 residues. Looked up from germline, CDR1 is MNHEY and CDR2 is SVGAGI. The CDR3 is CASKRHGQGYNEQFF. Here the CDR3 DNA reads TGTGCCAGCAAGCGGCACGGACAGGGTTACAATGAGCAGTTCTTC.